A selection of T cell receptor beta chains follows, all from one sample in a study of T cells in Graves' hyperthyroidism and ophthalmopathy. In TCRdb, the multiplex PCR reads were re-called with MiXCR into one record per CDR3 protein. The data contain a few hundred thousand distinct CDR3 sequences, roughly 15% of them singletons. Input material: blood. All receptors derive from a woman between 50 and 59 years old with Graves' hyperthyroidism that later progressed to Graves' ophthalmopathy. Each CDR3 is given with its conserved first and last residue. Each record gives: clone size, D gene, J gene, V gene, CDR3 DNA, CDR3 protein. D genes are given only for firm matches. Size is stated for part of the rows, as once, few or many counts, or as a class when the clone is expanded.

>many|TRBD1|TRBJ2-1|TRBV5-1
TGCGCCAGCAGGTCTTTATACAGGGGCTCTTACAATGAGCAGTTCTTC
CASRSLYRGSYNEQFF
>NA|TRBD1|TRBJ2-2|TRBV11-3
TGTGCCAGCAGCTCGCGATGGACAGGCAACACCGGGGAGCTGTTTTTT
CASSSRWTGNTGELFF
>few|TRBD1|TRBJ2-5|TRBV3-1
TGTGCCAGCAGCCAAGATGAACTGCTCAGGGGGGAGACCCAGTACTTC
CASSQDELLRGETQYF
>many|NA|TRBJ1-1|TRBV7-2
TGTGCCAGCAGCCCAGCCCTGACCGGGGGCACTGAAGCTTTCTTT
CASSPALTGGTEAFF
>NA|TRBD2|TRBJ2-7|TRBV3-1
TGTGCCAGCAGCCAAAAGGGACTAGCGGGCCTATACTACGAGCAGTACTTC
CASSQKGLAGLYYEQYF
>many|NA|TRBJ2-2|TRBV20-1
TGCAGTGCTGAGGGGGTGCGGACCGGGGAGCTGTTTTTT
CSAEGVRTGELFF
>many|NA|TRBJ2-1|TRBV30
TGTGCCTGGAGTGTAGTGTGGGAGCAGTTCTTC
CAWSVVWEQFF
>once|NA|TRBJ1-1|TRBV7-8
TGTGCCAGCAGCCCCTGGGACAAGAACACTGAAGCTTTCTTT
CASSPWDKNTEAFF
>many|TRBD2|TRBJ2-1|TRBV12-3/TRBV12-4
TGTGCCAGCAGTTGGCTAGCGGGAGGGTACAATGAGCAGTTCTTC
CASSWLAGGYNEQFF
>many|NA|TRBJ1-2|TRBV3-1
TGTGCCAGCAGCCAGGACAGTTTCTATGGCTACACCTTC
CASSQDSFYGYTF
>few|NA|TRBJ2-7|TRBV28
TGTGCCACCCAAATATTCGGGGGATCCCCCTACGGGCAGTACTTC
CATQIFGGSPYGQYF
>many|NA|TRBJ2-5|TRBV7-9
TGTGCCAGCAGCTCCTTACAGGGTGTGGGAGAGACCCAGTACTTC
CASSSLQGVGETQYF
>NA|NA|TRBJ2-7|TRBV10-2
TGCGCCAGCAGTGAGTATTCTGTTGGGGAGCAGTACTTC
CASSEYSVGEQYF
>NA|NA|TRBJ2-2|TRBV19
TGTGCCAGTAGTATAAACAGGATTTACTCGAACACCGGGGAGCTGTTTTTT
CASSINRIYSNTGELFF
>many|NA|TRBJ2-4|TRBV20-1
TGCAGTGCTAAAAAACTAGGGGCCAAAAACATTCAGTACTTC
CSAKKLGAKNIQYF
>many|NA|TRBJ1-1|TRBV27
TGTGCCAGCATAAGCGGACCGAACACTGAAGCTTTCTTT
CASISGPNTEAFF
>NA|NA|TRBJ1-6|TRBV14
TGTGCCAGCAGCGACCGAAGCCTTGTGACACCCCTCCACTTT
CASSDRSLVTPLHF
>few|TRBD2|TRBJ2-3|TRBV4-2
TGTGCCAGCAGCCAAGTGGGACTAGCGGGAGGGCCAAGCACAGATACGCAGTATTTT
CASSQVGLAGGPSTDTQYF
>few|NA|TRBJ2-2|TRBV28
TGTGCCAGCAGAGAAGGGACAATAAACACCGGGGAGCTGTTTTTT
CASREGTINTGELFF
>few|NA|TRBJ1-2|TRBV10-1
TGCGCCAGCAGTGAAGAGAGCGAAGTATGGGAGAACTATGGCTACACCTTC
CASSEESEVWENYGYTF
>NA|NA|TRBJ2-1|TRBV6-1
TGTGCCAGCAGTGAAAAGGGGTCCTACAATGAGCAGTTCTTC
CASSEKGSYNEQFF
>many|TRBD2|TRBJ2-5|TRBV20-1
TGCAGTGCGACAGTCGGGGAGGGTAATAGCCAAGAGACCCAGTACTTC
CSATVGEGNSQETQYF
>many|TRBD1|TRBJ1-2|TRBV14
TGTGCCAGCAGCCGCCCGGGACAGGGCATCTATGGCTACACCTTC
CASSRPGQGIYGYTF
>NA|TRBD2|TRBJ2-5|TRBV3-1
TGTGCCAGCGGAACTAGCGGGGGAGAGACCCAGTACTTC
CASGTSGGETQYF
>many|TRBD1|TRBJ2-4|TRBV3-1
TGTGCCAGCAGCCTCAGGGGGAACATTCAGTACTTC
CASSLRGNIQYF
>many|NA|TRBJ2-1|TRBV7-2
TGTGCCAGCAGCTTAACGGGCGAGCGGGATGAGCAGTTCTTC
CASSLTGERDEQFF
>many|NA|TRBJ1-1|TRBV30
TGTGCCTGGGGGACGGACATGAACACTGAAGCTTTCTTT
CAWGTDMNTEAFF
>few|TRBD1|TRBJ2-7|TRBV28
TGTGCCAGCAGGGGACAGGGTTGGCACGAGCAGTACTTC
CASRGQGWHEQYF
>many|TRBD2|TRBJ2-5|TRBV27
TGTGCCAGCAGTTCCCGGTTTGGCGGGAGAGGAGAGACCCAGTACTTC
CASSSRFGGRGETQYF
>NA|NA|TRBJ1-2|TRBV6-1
TGTGCCAGCACCGAGGGTCCCTCTTTTAACTATGGCTACACCTTC
CASTEGPSFNYGYTF